This T cell receptor beta chain was identified in a study of blood T cells in healthy people across ages. Primers used in a second PCR of about 6 to 11 cycles were a sample-barcoded 5' primer and a J-beta primer mix. TCRdb ran MiXCR on the 5' RACE reads and lists one entry per CDR3 protein. Of 650,000 to 1,000,000 distinct CDR3 sequences in the sample, under 40% were seen once. This clonotype has just a few counts. Trimming removed 2 bases at V and 7 bases at J, with 17 bases between. The CDR3 is 15 amino acids. CDR1 is SEHNR, CDR2 FQNEAQ, per germline (reference sequence). The sample taken for sequencing was blood. The TCR was taken from a young man in good health. V and J are TRBV7-9 and TRBJ1-1; D not resolved. CDR3 sequence reads: CASSLNFGRNYEAFF. The CDR3 nucleotides read TGTGCCAGCAGCTTAAACTTCGGACGGAACTATGAAGCTTTCTTT.